This T cell receptor beta chain was obtained from a study of blood T cell repertoires in COVID-19. Study overall: PBMCs, B-cell-depleted T cells, or T cells provided the cDNA or gDNA that made up the material.

Germline V gene sequence: CDR1 SGHTA, CDR2 FQGNSA. Trimming shortened V by 2 bases and J by 7 bases, and 15 bases separated the two germline ends. This CDR3 comprises 15 residues. Methods used by the authors: Reference gene primers were amplified, and this amplification served to estimate nucleated cell counts. Only in-frame clones appear in the TCRdb table, and some are missing; sequencing was by immunoSEQ multiplex PCR. The V and J calls and clone size are taken from that table; D and trimming were inferred from the DNA. The sample contains under 300,000 clones, about nine tenths of which appear only once. Ages ranged from roughly 18 to 95 years, with residence in fewer than 25 US areas. What the recovered Cohort 3 donors had was two negative PCRs, clearance, or symptom resolution.

This rearrangement joins TRBV7-2 to TRBJ1-5, with D maybe TRBD1 (5 bases). Sequenced sample: PBMCs or T cells enriched from blood (not recorded which). The receptor comes from a man aged 18 to 30 who had recovered from COVID-19. CDR3 residues: CASSLLGQGGQPQHF. CDR3 in DNA: TGTGCCAGCAGCTTACTTGGACAAGGTGGCCAGCCCCAGCATTTT. Together with reference TRBV7-2 and TRBJ1-5, the CDR3 gives the full variable domain: GAGVSQSPSNKVTEKGKDVELRCDPISGHTALYWYRQSLGQGLEFLIYFQGNSAPDKSGLPSDRFSAERTGGSVSTLTIQRTQQEDSAVYLCASSLLGQGGQPQHFGDGTRLSIL.